A single sample is the source of the 15 T cell receptor beta chains below, sequenced in a study of blood T cell repertoires in COVID-19. Libraries were prepared by immunoSEQ multiplex PCR; TCRdb keeps only in-frame clonotypes and omits some of them. Here the sample spans about 100,000 clones, about 90% being singletons. The sample was peripheral blood. All receptors come from a human donor in a cohort sampled during active COVID-19.

This clone was recorded only once. The chain is built from TRBV19 and TRBJ2-1, with 9 bases that match TRBD1. Trimming took 5 bases from V and 2 from J; bases not matched to a gene: 7. The CDR3 has 16 residues. Per the germline V gene, CDR1 is LNHDA and CDR2 is SQIVND (reference sequence). The CDR3 spells CASSLGTGFPYNEQFF. The CDR3 bases are TGTGCCAGTAGTCTCGGGACAGGGTTCCCCTACAATGAGCAGTTCTTC.

The chain combines TRBV3-1 (or the pseudogene TRBV3-2) with TRBJ2-7; D uncertain. The V end was cut by 4 bases, the J end by 0 bases, with 7 bases between. Germline-derived CDR1 and CDR2 are LGHDT and YNNKEL (reference sequence). The CDR3 is 13 residues long. In DNA, the CDR3 is TGTGCCAGCAGCCCCCCAGGCTCCTACGAGCAGTACTTC. Translated, it gives CASSPPGSYEQYF.

The chain joins TRBV30 to TRBJ1-2, with D maybe TRBD1 (5 bases). The ends were cut back, 5 bases at V and 0 bases at J, with 7 bases in the middle. CDR1 is GTSNPN, CDR2 SVGIG, per germline (reference sequence). The CDR3 runs 12 residues. CDR3 loop: CAWDSTNYGYTF. As DNA, the CDR3 is TGTGCCTGGGACAGTACTAACTATGGCTACACCTTC.

The chain joins TRBV5-8 to TRBJ1-3; D gene ambiguous. V was clipped by 4 bases and J by 0 bases, with 8 bases between them. The germline gives CDR1 SGHTS, CDR2 YDEGEE. This CDR3 has 14 residues. In DNA, the CDR3 is TGTGCCAGCAGCCGCGGAGCCTCTGGAAACACCATATATTTT. This gives the protein CASSRGASGNTIYF.

The gene calls are TRBV4-1 and TRBJ1-5; the D is unclear. The CDR3 is 15 residues long. Per germline, CDR1 MGHRA and CDR2 YSYEKL. Trimming left V 3 bases short and J 9 bases short, with 18 bases between. The DNA for the CDR3 is TGCGCCAGCAGCCAGGGCGGTGAGGGTATCAGGCCCCAGCATTTT. Translating gives CASSQGGEGIRPQHF.

This clone was counted once. The chain uses TRBV5-5 and TRBJ1-1, with 8 bases that match TRBD1. CDR3 length: 15 amino acids. Germline loops: CDR1 SGHKS, CDR2 YYEKEE (reference sequence). V lost 6 bases and J lost 3; bases outside the gene matches: 10. The CDR3 here is CASNPRTGYYTEAFF. CDR3 coding DNA: TGTGCCAGCAACCCCCGGACAGGGTATTACACTGAAGCTTTCTTT.

This chain uses TRBV6-6 with TRBJ2-7, with a possible D match to TRBD2 (8 bases). Germline V gene sequence: CDR1 MNHNY, CDR2 SVGAGI (reference sequence). Trimming removed 7 bases at V and 3 bases at J, with 16 bases between. The length of the CDR3 is 14 residues. This chain's CDR3 is CASTRGGQNYEQYF. For the CDR3, the DNA is TGTGCCAGCACCCGGGGGGGACAGAACTACGAGCAGTACTTC.

This chain connects TRBV28 to TRBJ2-7; the match to TRBD1 covers 10 bases. Germline CDR1 reads MDHEN; CDR2 reads SYDVKM. CDR3 length: 14 residues. V shed 6 bases, J shed 3 bases, and the junction held 5 bases outside the gene matches. The CDR3 reads CASRGTGVGYEQYF. Here the CDR3 DNA reads TGTGCCAGCAGAGGGACAGGGGTGGGCTACGAGCAGTACTTC.

A single count supports this clone. This chain uses TRBV27 with TRBJ2-7, with TRBD2 matching 9 bases. Germline V CDR1 and CDR2: MNHEY, SMNVEV (reference sequence). The CDR3 runs to 15 residues. The V and J ends lost 4 bases and 0 bases, in that order; junction bases with no gene match: 4. The CDR3 coding sequence is TGTGCCAGCAGTTCTAGCGGGAAGAGCTCCTACGAGCAGTACTTC. It encodes CASSSSGKSSYEQYF.

The genes are TRBV19 and TRBJ1-5; TRBD1 aligns across 9 bases. The CDR3 spans 15 residues. The trim removed 3 bases at V and 3 bases at J, leaving 3 bases unmatched. CDR1 is LNHDA, CDR2 SQIVND, per germline (reference sequence). DNA of the CDR3: TGTGCCAGTAGTATTACAGGGGGCCCCAATCAGCCCCAGCATTTT. Protein sequence: CASSITGGPNQPQHF.

This chain connects TRBV5-6 to TRBJ2-4, with D possibly TRBD2 on 6 matching bases. Germline CDR1 reads SGHDT; CDR2 reads YYEEEE. CDR3 length equals 14 residues. V gave up 1 base and J gave up 3 bases, with 8 bases separating them. CDR3 in DNA: TGTGCCAGCAGCTTGAGCGGGTTCAAAAACATTCAGTACTTC. This encodes CASSLSGFKNIQYF.

The chain combines TRBV19 with TRBJ1-2, with a tentative D call TRBD1 (5 bases). CDR3 length: 13 amino acids. Germline CDR1 and CDR2: LNHDA and SQIVND (reference sequence). V gave up 7 bases and J gave up 8 bases, with 17 bases separating them. The DNA of the CDR3 is TGTGCCAGTACCGGACGGGGGAGAAGAGGCTACACCTTC. This translates into CASTGRGRRGYTF.

V usage is TRBV10-2 and J usage is TRBJ2-3, with 7 bases lining up with TRBD2. Germline V lookup: CDR1 WSHSY, CDR2 SAAADI. The CDR3 loop spans 14 amino acids. V lost 6 bases to trimming and J lost 0 bases; unmatched junction nucleotides: 3. CDR3 DNA sequence: TGCGCCAGCAGGACTAGCCTAAGCACAGATACGCAGTATTTT. Its translation is CASRTSLSTDTQYF.

This clone was counted only a few times. V gene TRBV9 combines with J gene TRBJ1-1, with a possible D match to TRBD1 (5 bases). Trimming took off 3 bases at V and 4 bases at J, with 13 bases between the two ends. The CDR3 extends over 14 amino acids. The V gene's germline CDR1 is SGDLS and CDR2 YYNGEE. CDR3 protein: CASSANWRGTEAFF. The DNA of the CDR3 is TGTGCCAGCAGCGCCAATTGGAGGGGCACTGAAGCTTTCTTT.

The chain links TRBV25-1 to TRBJ2-7, with a weak D call TRBD2 (6 bases). V was pared by 9 bases and J by 3 bases, with 12 bases between. The length of the CDR3 is 12 residues. Germline loops: CDR1 MGHDK, CDR2 SYGVNS. For the CDR3, the DNA is TGTGCCAGTCAAGGGACTTTCTACGAGCAGTACTTC. Encoded protein: CASQGTFYEQYF.